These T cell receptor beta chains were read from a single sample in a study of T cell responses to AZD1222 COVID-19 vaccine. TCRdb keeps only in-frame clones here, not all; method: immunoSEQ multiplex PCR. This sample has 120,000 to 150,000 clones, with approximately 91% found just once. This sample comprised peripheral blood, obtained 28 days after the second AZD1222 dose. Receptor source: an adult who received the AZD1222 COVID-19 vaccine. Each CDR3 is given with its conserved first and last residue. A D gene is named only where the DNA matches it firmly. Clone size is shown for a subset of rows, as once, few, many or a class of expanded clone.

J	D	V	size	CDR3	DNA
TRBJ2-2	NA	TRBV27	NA	CASTYSRANTGELFF	TGTGCCAGCACCTACAGCAGGGCGAACACCGGGGAGCTGTTTTTT
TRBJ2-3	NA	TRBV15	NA	CATSRDYNEDTQYF	TGTGCCACCAGCAGAGACTACAATGAGGATACGCAGTATTTT
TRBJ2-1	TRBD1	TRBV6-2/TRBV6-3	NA	CASSTGQGFNNEQFF	TGTGCCAGCAGTACGGGACAGGGGTTCAACAATGAGCAGTTCTTC
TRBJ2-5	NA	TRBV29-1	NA	CSVQSWAQETQYF	TGCAGCGTTCAATCCTGGGCCCAAGAGACCCAGTACTTC
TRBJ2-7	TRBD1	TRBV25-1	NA	CASSESQGAQQYF	TGTGCCAGCAGTGAATCCCAGGGGGCCCAGCAGTACTTC
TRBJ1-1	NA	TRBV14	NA	CASSQDDYGWAFF	TGTGCCAGCAGCCAAGATGATTACGGCTGGGCTTTCTTT
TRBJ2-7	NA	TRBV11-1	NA	CASSLDRQWGQYF	TGTGCCAGCAGCTTAGACCGTCAGTGGGGGCAGTACTTC
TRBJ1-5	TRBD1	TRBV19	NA	CASSTTGGSQPQHF	TGTGCCAGTAGTACCACAGGGGGCTCTCAGCCCCAGCATTTT
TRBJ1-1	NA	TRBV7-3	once	CASSFGNTEAFF	TGTGCCAGCAGCTTTGGGAACACTGAAGCTTTCTTT
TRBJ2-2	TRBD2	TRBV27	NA	CASSLGSGGAGELFF	TGTGCCAGCAGTTTAGGGAGCGGGGGGGCCGGGGAGCTGTTTTTT
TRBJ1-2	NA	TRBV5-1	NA	CASTPGGEHGYTF	TGCGCCAGCACCCCGGGGGGGGAACATGGCTACACCTTC
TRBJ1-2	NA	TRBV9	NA	CASSAGGRNSGGYTF	TGTGCCAGCAGCGCCGGCGGCAGAAACTCCGGTGGCTACACCTTC
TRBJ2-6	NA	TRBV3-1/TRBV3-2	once	CASSQDSLRLAGANVLTF	TGTGCCAGCAGCCAAGATTCTCTTCGACTAGCTGGGGCCAACGTCCTGACTTTC
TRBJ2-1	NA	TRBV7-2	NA	CASSLAPSSYNEQFF	TGTGCCAGCAGCTTGGCGCCTAGCTCCTACAATGAGCAGTTCTTC
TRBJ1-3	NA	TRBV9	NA	CASSVENQTPPRNTIYF	TGTGCCAGCAGCGTAGAGAACCAAACACCCCCCCGAAACACCATATATTTT
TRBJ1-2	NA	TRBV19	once	CASSMWDGYTF	TGTGCCAGTAGTATGTGGGATGGCTACACCTTC
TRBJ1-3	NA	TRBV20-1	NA	CSASVRDGPIPGNTIYF	TGCAGTGCTAGTGTACGGGACGGACCAATCCCTGGAAACACCATATATTTT
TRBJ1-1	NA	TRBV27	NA	CASSLSSGQANEAFF	TGTGCCAGCAGTTTATCGTCGGGGCAGGCCAATGAAGCTTTCTTT
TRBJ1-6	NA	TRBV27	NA	CASSLSWARGSPLHF	TGTGCCAGCAGTTTATCGTGGGCCCGCGGCTCACCCCTCCACTTT
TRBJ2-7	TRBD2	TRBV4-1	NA	CASSQVKTSGMDEQYF	TGCGCCAGCAGCCAAGTAAAGACTAGCGGGATGGACGAGCAGTACTTC
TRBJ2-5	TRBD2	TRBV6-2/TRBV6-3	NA	CASSYRSGGQETQYF	TGTGCCAGCAGTTACAGGTCGGGGGGCCAAGAGACCCAGTACTTC
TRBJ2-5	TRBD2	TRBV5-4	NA	CASRGGLGGGALETQYF	TGTGCCAGCAGAGGAGGGCTTGGCGGGGGGGCTTTAGAGACCCAGTACTTC
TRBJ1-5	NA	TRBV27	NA	CASPESGSSNQPQHF	TGTGCCAGCCCCGAGTCGGGGTCTAGCAATCAGCCCCAGCATTTT
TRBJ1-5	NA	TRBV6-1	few	CASSEAEDTSPIRPQHF	TGTGCCAGCAGTGAAGCGGAGGATACCTCTCCAATCAGACCCCAGCATTTT
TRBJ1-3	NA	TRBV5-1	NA	CASSFKDRNSGNTIYF	TGCGCCAGCAGCTTCAAGGATAGAAACTCTGGAAACACCATATATTTT
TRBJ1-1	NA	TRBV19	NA	CASSIEDHSGRTAEAFF	TGTGCCAGTAGTATAGAGGACCATTCGGGCAGGACGGCTGAAGCTTTCTTT
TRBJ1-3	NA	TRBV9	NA	CASSVGRLRNTIYF	TGTGCCAGCAGCGTAGGGAGGTTGAGAAACACCATATATTTT
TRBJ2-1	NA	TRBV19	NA	CASSASRGEYNEQFF	TGTGCCAGTAGTGCATCCAGGGGGGAGTACAATGAGCAGTTCTTC
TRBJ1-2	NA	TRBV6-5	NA	CATRNSGGGGYTF	TGTGCCACTAGGAACTCGGGGGGCGGTGGCTACACCTTC
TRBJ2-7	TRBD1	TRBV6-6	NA	CASSLDRGSYEQYF	TGTGCCAGCAGTTTGGACAGGGGATCCTACGAGCAGTACTTC
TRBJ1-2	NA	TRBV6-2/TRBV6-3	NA	CASSYDTGRVGYTF	TGTGCCAGCAGTTACGACACCGGGCGAGTTGGCTACACCTTC
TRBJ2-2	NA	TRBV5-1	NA	CASSLAGNTGELFF	TGCGCCAGCAGCTTGGCAGGAAACACCGGGGAGCTGTTTTTT